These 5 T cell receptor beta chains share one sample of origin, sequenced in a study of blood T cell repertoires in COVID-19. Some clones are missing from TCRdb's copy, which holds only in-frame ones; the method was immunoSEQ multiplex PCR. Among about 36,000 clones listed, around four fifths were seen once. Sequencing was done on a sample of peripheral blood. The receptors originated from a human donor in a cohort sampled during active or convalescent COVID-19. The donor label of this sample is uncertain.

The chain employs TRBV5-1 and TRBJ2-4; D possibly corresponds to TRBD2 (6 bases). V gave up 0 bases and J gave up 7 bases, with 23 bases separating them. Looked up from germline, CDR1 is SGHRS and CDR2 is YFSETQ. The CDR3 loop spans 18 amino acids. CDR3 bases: TGCGCCAGCAGCTTGGGCAATCCCACTGCCTCAGGGAGGAACATTCAGTACTTC. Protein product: CASSLGNPTASGRNIQYF.

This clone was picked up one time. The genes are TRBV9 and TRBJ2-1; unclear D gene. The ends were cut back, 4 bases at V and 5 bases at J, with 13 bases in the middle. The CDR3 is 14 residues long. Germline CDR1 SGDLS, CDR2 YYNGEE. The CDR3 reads CASSHYQTHNEQFF. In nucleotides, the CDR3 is TGTGCCAGCAGCCATTACCAGACACACAATGAGCAGTTCTTC.

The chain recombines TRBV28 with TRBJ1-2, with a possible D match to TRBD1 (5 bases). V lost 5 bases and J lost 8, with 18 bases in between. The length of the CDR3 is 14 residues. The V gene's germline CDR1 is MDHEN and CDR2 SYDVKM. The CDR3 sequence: CASSVLGAGKGYTF. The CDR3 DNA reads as TGTGCCAGCAGTGTACTTGGGGCAGGGAAGGGCTACACCTTC.

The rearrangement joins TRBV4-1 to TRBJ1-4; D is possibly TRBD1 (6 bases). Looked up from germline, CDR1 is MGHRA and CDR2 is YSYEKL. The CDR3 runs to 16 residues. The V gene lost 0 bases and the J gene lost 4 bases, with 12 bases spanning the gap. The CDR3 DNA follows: TGCGCCAGCAGCCAAGAAGGGGGGGATTTTAATGAAAAACTGTTTTTT. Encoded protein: CASSQEGGDFNEKLFF.

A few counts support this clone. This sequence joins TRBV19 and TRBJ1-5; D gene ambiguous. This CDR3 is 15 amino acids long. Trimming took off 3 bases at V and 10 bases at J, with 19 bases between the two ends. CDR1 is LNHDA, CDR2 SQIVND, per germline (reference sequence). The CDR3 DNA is TGTGCCAGTAGTATCCCGGGGAGAGGGATAGGCCCCCAGCATTTT. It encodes CASSIPGRGIGPQHF.